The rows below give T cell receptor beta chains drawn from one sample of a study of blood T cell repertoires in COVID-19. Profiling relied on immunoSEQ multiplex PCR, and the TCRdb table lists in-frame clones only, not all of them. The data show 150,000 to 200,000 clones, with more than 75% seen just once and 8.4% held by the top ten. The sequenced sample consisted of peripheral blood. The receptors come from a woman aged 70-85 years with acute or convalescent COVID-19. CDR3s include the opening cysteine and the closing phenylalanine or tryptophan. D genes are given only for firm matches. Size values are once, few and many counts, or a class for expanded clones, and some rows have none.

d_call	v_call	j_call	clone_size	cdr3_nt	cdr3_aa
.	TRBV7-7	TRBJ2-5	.	TGTGCCAGCAGCTTTAGGACAGGGAGGGGAGAGACCCAGTACTTC	CASSFRTGRGETQYF
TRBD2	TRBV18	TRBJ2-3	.	TGTGCCAGCTCACCACTGGGACTAGCGGTCTCGGGCTTCACAGATACGCAGTATTTT	CASSPLGLAVSGFTDTQYF
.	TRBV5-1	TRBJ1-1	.	TGCGCCAGCAGCAGGGGTGGTTGGACTGAAGCTTTCTTT	CASSRGGWTEAFF
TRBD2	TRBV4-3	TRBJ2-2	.	TGCGCCAGCAGCCAAAGGGCTAGCGGTAACACCGGGGAGCTGTTTTTT	CASSQRASGNTGELFF
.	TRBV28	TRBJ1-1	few	TGTGCCAGCAGCCCGGGAGGAATAGGGGAGGTGAACACTGAAGCTTTCTTT	CASSPGGIGEVNTEAFF
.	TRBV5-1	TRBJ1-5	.	TGCGCCAGCAGCTTAACAGGAAGTCAGAATCAGCCCCAGCATTTT	CASSLTGSQNQPQHF
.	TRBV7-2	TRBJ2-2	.	TGTGCCAGCAGCTTAGGACCGGAGGTCGGGGAGCTGTTTTTT	CASSLGPEVGELFF
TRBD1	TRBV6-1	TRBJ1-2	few	TGTGCCAGCAGTGAAAGTTGGACAGGGTCCTATGGCTACACCTTC	CASSESWTGSYGYTF
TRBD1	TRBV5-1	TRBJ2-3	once	TGCGCCAGCAGCTCGGGACAGAACACAGATACGCAGTATTTT	CASSSGQNTDTQYF
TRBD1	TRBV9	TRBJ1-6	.	TGTGCCAGCAGGGGGGACAGAAATAATTCACCCCTCCACTTT	CASRGDRNNSPLHF
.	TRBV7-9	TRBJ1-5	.	TGTGCCAGCAGCCCGTATAGCAATCAGCCCCAGCATTTT	CASSPYSNQPQHF
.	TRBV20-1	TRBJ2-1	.	TGCAGTGCTAACGGTTACAATGAGCAGTTCTTC	CSANGYNEQFF
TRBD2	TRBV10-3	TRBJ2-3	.	TGTGCCATCAGTGAGTCGACTAGCGGACGCACAGATACGCAGTATTTT	CAISESTSGRTDTQYF
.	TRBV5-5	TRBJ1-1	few	TGTGCCAGCAGCTTGGATATCGGCACTGAAGCTTTCTTT	CASSLDIGTEAFF
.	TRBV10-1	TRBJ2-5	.	TGCGCCAGCAGTGTTGAAGGGGTAGGGACCCAGTACTTC	CASSVEGVGTQYF
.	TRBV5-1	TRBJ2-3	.	TGCGCCAGCAGAATGTCCGGGACAAGCACAGATACGCAGTATTTT	CASRMSGTSTDTQYF